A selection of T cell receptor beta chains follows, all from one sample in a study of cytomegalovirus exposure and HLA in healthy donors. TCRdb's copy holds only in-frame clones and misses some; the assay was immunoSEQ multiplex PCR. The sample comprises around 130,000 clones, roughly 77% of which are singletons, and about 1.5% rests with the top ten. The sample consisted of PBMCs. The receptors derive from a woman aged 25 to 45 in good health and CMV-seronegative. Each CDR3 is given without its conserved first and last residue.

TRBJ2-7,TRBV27,ASSFKEGNEQY
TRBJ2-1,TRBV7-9,ASSPPGTSGGNEQF
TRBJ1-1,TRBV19,ASNLGVNTEAF
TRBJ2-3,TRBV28,ASSLSLRSTDTQY
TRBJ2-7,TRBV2,ASSGGLVYEQY
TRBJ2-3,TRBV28,ASQPSGSTDTQY
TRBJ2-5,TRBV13,ASSLWRDQY
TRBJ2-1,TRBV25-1,ASSELKVTGGNEQF
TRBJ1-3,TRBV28,ASSPPGQGSGNTIY
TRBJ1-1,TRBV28,ASLRYSEAF
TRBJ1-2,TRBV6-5,ASSTGTPYGYT
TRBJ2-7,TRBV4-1,ASRRLAGSPYEQY
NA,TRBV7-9,ASSRTYEQY
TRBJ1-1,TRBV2,ASSATGGGTEAF
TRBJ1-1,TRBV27,ASRVVFDTEAF
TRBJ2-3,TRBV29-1,SVEGTSGGHSSTDTQY
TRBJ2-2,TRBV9,ASSVFHMAGLGTGELF
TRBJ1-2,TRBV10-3,AIAGDRLYGYT
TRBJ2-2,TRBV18,ASSRSRGITGELF
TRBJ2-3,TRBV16,ASSHFSEADTQY
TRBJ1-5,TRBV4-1,ASSLLTGGGSQPQH
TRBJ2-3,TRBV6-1,ASSGQYTDTQY
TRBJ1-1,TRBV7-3,ASSLNSGGTEAF
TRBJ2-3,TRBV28,ASSLRVLAGGSTDTQY
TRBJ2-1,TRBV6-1,ASSPFRNEQF
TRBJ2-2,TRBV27,ASSLWGEVTGELF
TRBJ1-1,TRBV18,ASSPREGHTEAF
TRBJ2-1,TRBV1,TSSPTKVRLAGVNEQF
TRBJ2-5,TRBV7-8,ASSSYNTRTETQY
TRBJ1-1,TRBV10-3,ATSSGQGKGSGTEAF
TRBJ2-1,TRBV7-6,ASSLDSSGAIYNEQF
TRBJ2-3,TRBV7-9,ASSPTLYWASTDTQY
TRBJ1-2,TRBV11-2,ASSLAPLRTGGRGYT
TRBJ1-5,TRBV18,ASTVSGGNSNQPQH
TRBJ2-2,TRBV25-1,ASWAGGGAGELF
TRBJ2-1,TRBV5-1,ASSPGSLDEQF
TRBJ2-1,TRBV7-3,ASSFGKNEQF
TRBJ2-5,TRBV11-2,ASSLGETGETQY
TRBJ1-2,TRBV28,ASSSRRGPSLYGYT
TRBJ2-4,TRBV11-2,ASSFGQGLAKNIQY
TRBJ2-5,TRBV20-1,SVSPRETQY
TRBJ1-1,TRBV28,ASSLQDTEAF
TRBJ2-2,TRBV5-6,ASLSDRNTGELF
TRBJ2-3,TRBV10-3,AISNQLLAETSTDTQY
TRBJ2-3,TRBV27,ASSTGGSDTQY
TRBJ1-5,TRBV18,ASSPTGDQPQH
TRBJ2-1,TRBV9,ASSVGVAFYNEQF
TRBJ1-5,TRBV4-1,ASSQLIDSSGNQPQH
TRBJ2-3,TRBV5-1,ASSLGQSTDTQY
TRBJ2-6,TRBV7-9,ASSSRIGISGANVLT
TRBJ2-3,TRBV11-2,ASSLGGGHSTDTQY
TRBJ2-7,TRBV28,ASSSAGTSDYEQY
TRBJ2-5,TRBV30,AWSLAGGGRETQY
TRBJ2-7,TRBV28,ASSLGREDEQY
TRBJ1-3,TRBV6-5,ASSFDSSSGNTIY
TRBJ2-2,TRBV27,ASSFRGGSAYGELF
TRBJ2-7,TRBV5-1,ASSPYRDSYEQY
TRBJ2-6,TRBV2,ASSLAAGANVLT
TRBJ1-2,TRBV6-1,ASRQGTYYGYT